These 17 T cell receptor beta chains were all obtained from the same sample, sequenced in a study of T cells in Graves' hyperthyroidism and ophthalmopathy. Amplification of TCR beta CDR3 regions was performed using RNA transcripts as template. TCR CDR3 regions were first amplified by RT-PCR with HTBI primers. TCRdb fed the multiplex PCR reads into MiXCR, producing one record per CDR3 protein. Of over 650,000 distinct CDR3 sequences in the sample, 45% are singletons; the top ten hold approximately 7.2%. The sequenced material came from peripheral blood or thyroid tissue (not recorded which). All receptors come from an adult man with Graves' disease, either hyperthyroidism or ophthalmopathy (not recorded which).

The chain joins TRBV10-3 to TRBJ1-3; the D is unclear. Trimming removed 0 bases from V and 2 bases from J, with 11 bases in between. The CDR3 contains 16 residues. From germline, CDR1 is ENHRY and CDR2 SYGVKD. The CDR3 protein is CAISESVWATGNTIYF. In nucleotides, the CDR3 is TGTGCCATCAGTGAGTCGGTTTGGGCAACTGGAAACACCATATATTTT.

This clonotype has more than one count but fewer than ten. The chain is built from TRBV7-2 and TRBJ1-2, with D perhaps TRBD1 (5 bases). Trimming left V 5 bases short and J 4 bases short, with 14 bases between. Germline values: CDR1 SGHTA, CDR2 FQGNSA. The CDR3 totals 14 residues. The DNA for the CDR3 is TGTGCCAGCAGCGAGTGGCCGGGGGGCTATGGCTACACCTTC. It encodes CASSEWPGGYGYTF.

There are a few counts of this clonotype. J is TRBJ2-2 and V is TRBV20-1, with 9 nucleotides matching TRBD2. With 2 bases clipped from V and 2 bases from J, the junction kept 3 bases outside the gene matches. The CDR3 totals 15 residues. Germline loops: CDR1 DFQATT, CDR2 SNEGSKA (reference sequence). The CDR3 DNA reads TGCAGTGCTAGACCTAGCGGGATAAACACCGGGGAGCTGTTTTTT. Translation gives CSARPSGINTGELFF.

The chain has TRBV9 and TRBJ2-2; TRBD2 matches 12 bases. In germline, CDR1 is SGDLS, CDR2 YYNGEE. The CDR3 sequence is 15 residues long. After removal of 3 bases from V and 9 bases from J, the junction contained 6 bases not matched to a gene. CDR3 in DNA: TGTGCCAGCAGCGCTGGGACTAGCGGGCTTCGGGAGCTGTTTTTT. Translation: CASSAGTSGLRELFF.

Turning to this clonotype: The junction and the germline gene differ at one end; a read error may be behind it. The J gene is TRBJ1-1, the V gene TRBV7-9; 7 bases line up with TRBD1. This CDR3 spans 15 amino acids. Germline CDR1 and CDR2: SEHNR and FQNEAQ (reference sequence). Here the CDR3 DNA reads TGTGCCAGCAGCAGAACAGGGGTCGGGAACACTGGAGCTTTCTTT. This sequence encodes CASSRTGVGNTGAFF.

This clonotype was seen a few times. The J gene is TRBJ2-5, the V gene TRBV20-1; D remains ambiguous. CDR3 size: 14 residues. Germline V lookup: CDR1 DFQATT, CDR2 SNEGSKA (reference sequence). The V gene lost 6 bases and the J gene lost 2 bases, with 16 bases spanning the gap. CDR3 in amino acids: CSAPSLRRQETQYF. CDR3 bases: TGCAGTGCCCCAAGTCTGCGGAGACAAGAGACCCAGTACTTC.

V is TRBV12-3 or TRBV12-4 and J is TRBJ1-4; 7 bases align to TRBD1. This CDR3 region has 14 residues. V gave up 3 bases and J gave up 4 bases; unmatched junction bases: 2. CDR3 region: CASSFSGGNEKLFF. Here the CDR3 DNA reads TGTGCCAGCAGTTTCTCAGGGGGTAATGAAAAACTGTTTTTT.

The V gene is TRBV2, the J gene TRBJ1-5; 8 nucleotides line up with TRBD1. V was pared by 8 bases and J by 3 bases, with 6 bases of the junction left unmatched. The germline CDR1 and CDR2 sequences are SNHLY and FYNNEI. The CDR3 is made up of 14 amino acids. CDR3 amino acids: CASGRDRINQPQHF. CDR3 DNA: TGTGCCAGCGGACGGGACAGGATCAATCAGCCCCAGCATTTT.

This clonotype was observed at least ten times. CDR3 loop: CSATHSETQYF. CDR3 nucleotide sequence: TGCAGTGCCACTCATAGCGAGACCCAGTACTTC. The chain uses TRBV20-1 and TRBJ2-5; no clear D. Trimming pared 6 bases from V and 5 bases from J, leaving 10 bases between. The CDR3 has 11 residues. Germline V gene sequence: CDR1 DFQATT, CDR2 SNEGSKA (reference sequence).

The chain joins TRBV16 to TRBJ1-2, with unresolved D. The CDR3 has 12 amino acids. The V end was cut by 3 bases, the J end by 4 bases, with 6 bases between. CDR1 is KGHSY and CDR2 is FQNENV in the germline V gene. The CDR3 is CASSQDPYGYTF. CDR3 nucleotides: TGTGCCAGCAGCCAGGATCCCTATGGCTACACCTTC.

This clonotype was seen a single time. The J gene is TRBJ1-2, the V gene TRBV12-3 or TRBV12-4; no clear D gene. The CDR3 sequence is 14 residues long. V was pared by 6 bases and J by 4 bases, with 15 bases between. CDR3 amino acids: CASSPFGRVYGYTF. CDR3 nucleotides: TGTGCCAGCAGCCCTTTTGGGCGGGTCTATGGCTACACCTTC.

As concerns this clonotype: This may be a read error, as it is one base from a much larger clone. The V call is TRBV7-9, the J call TRBJ2-2; the match to TRBD2 covers 9 bases. From germline, CDR1 is SEHNR and CDR2 FQNEAQ (reference sequence). This CDR3 has 16 residues. Trimming removed 5 bases from V and 7 bases from J; junction bases left unmatched: 11. CDR3 residues: CASSLIAGADGGELFF. The CDR3 DNA reads TGTGCCAGCAGCCTCATAGCGGGAGCGGATGGCGGGGAGCTGTTTTTT. Supplemented by reference TRBV7-9 and TRBJ2-2, the full variable domain reads DTGVSQNPRHKITKRGQNVTFRCDPISEHNRLYWYRQTLGQGPEFLTYFQNEAQLEKSRLLSDRFSAERPKGSFSTLEIQRTEQGDSAMYLCASSLIAGADGGELFFGEGSRLTVL.

Details on this clonotype: The CDR3 end shows no conserved phenylalanine or tryptophan, and so a read error is likely. The chain links TRBV20-1 to TRBJ1-2, with D uncertain. CDR3 length: 13 amino acids. Germline V gene sequence: CDR1 DFQATT, CDR2 SNEGSKA (reference sequence). V gave up 1 base and J gave up 6 bases, with 12 bases separating them. The chain's CDR3 is CSARVVGENGYTL. CDR3 bases: TGCAGTGCTAGAGTGGTCGGGGAGAATGGCTACACCCTC.

Points on this clonotype: A much larger clone differs by one base, so this may be a read error. The J gene is TRBJ1-4, the V gene TRBV9; 8 nucleotides agree with TRBD1. This CDR3 spans 13 amino acids. The germline CDR1 and CDR2 sequences are SGDLS and YYNGEE. Unmatched junction bases numbered 4, after V lost 2 bases and J lost 10 bases. The CDR3 loop is CASSVGTGGKLFF. CDR3 coding DNA: TGTGCCAGCAGCGTTGGTACAGGGGGAAAACTGTTTTTT.

The chain is built from TRBV7-2 and TRBJ2-7; 10 nucleotides line up with TRBD2. Germline V lookup: CDR1 SGHTA, CDR2 FQGNSA. The CDR3 consists of 17 residues. Trimming took 1 base from V and 7 from J; bases not matched to a gene: 13. CDR3 protein: CASSLVGGASGSSEQYF. The CDR3 coding sequence is TGTGCCAGCAGCTTAGTTGGGGGGGCTAGCGGGAGTTCGGAGCAGTACTTC.

This clonotype has just a few counts. This chain joins TRBV6-5 and TRBJ1-1, with D perhaps TRBD1 (5 bases). CDR3 length equals 14 residues. Trimming left V 4 bases short and J 1 base short, with 10 bases between. Germline lookup yields CDR1 MNHEY and CDR2 SVGAGI. CDR3 region: CASSSRQKNTEAFF. As DNA, the CDR3 is TGTGCCAGCAGTTCCCGACAGAAGAACACTGAAGCTTTCTTT.

A single count supports this clonotype. Germline and junction disagree at one end, which may indicate a read error. This chain links TRBV7-7 with TRBJ2-5, with D possibly TRBD1 on 5 matching bases. The length of the CDR3 is 15 residues. In germline, CDR1 is SSHAT, CDR2 FNYEAQ (reference sequence). The CDR3 region has the DNA TGTGCTAGCAGCTTAGGGGTCAAGCTCCAAGAGACCCATTACTTC. Translation: CASSLGVKLQETHYF.